A single sample is the source of the 32 T cell receptor beta chains below, sequenced in a study of identical twins. TCRdb ran MiXCR on the 5' RACE reads and lists one entry per CDR3 protein. The sample holds about 530,000 distinct CDR3 sequences, roughly 15% seen once. These data also formed part of another study, on yellow fever vaccine responses in identical twins.

Sequenced: CD4+ T cells sorted from blood. These receptors all stem from a woman under 30 in good health.

The chain employs TRBV3-1 and TRBJ2-2; 8 nucleotides match TRBD1. CDR1 is LGHDT and CDR2 is YNNKEL in the germline V gene (reference sequence). The V and J ends lost 1 base and 1 base, in that order; junction bases with no gene match: 11. This CDR3 spans 19 amino acids. The CDR3 spells CASSQGPWAGGGNTGELFF. In nucleotides, the CDR3 is TGTGCCAGCAGCCAAGGACCTTGGGCAGGGGGCGGGAACACCGGGGAGCTGTTTTTT.

This clonotype was detected only a few times. The rearrangement uses TRBV10-3 and TRBJ1-1; D unclear. Germline loops: CDR1 ENHRY, CDR2 SYGVKD. V was pared by 3 bases and J by 3 bases, with 8 bases between. The CDR3 contains 13 residues. The CDR3 region is CAISDFGDTEAFF. The DNA for the CDR3 is TGTGCCATCAGTGATTTCGGGGACACTGAAGCTTTCTTT.

The V and J genes are TRBV12-3 or TRBV12-4 and TRBJ2-2; 7 bases are shared with TRBD2. The trim removed 5 bases at V and 0 bases at J, leaving 3 bases unmatched. This CDR3 comprises 15 residues. The CDR3 sequence is CASSRGRANTGELFF. In nucleotides, the CDR3 is TGTGCCAGCAGTCGAGGGAGGGCGAACACCGGGGAGCTGTTTTTT.

This clonotype was counted between two and nine times. This rearrangement joins TRBV29-1 to TRBJ2-2; 9 nucleotides line up with TRBD2. The CDR3 consists of 17 residues. CDR1 SQVTM and CDR2 ANQGSEA come from the germline V gene. J was trimmed by 1 base and V by 4 bases; bases with no gene match: 10. Written as DNA, the CDR3 is TGCAGCGTTGTAATAGCGGGGGCGTATAGGAACACCGGGGAGCTGTTTTTT. It translates to CSVVIAGAYRNTGELFF.

This sequence joins TRBV29-1 and TRBJ2-3, with 9 bases that match TRBD2. The junction had 4 bases not matched to a gene; V was cut back by 4 bases and J by 2 bases. The CDR3 length is 14 residues. Per germline, CDR1 SQVTM and CDR2 ANQGSEA. CDR3 nucleotide sequence: TGCAGCGTTGGGGCGGGAGGGGTCACAGATACGCAGTATTTT. Translating it yields CSVGAGGVTDTQYF.

V gene TRBV29-1 combines with J gene TRBJ2-1, with TRBD2 matching over 7 bases. V lost 3 bases, J lost 8 bases, and 10 bases stayed unmatched. The CDR3 sequence is 14 residues long. Per germline, CDR1 SQVTM and CDR2 ANQGSEA. The CDR3 DNA follows: TGCAGCGTTGAGATGAGACTAGCAGGGTATGAGCAGTTCTTC. This codes for CSVEMRLAGYEQFF.

The chain uses TRBV7-8 and TRBJ2-1; D might be TRBD1 (7 bases). Germline V gene sequence: CDR1 SGHVS, CDR2 FQNEAQ. The CDR3 covers 16 residues. V lost 6 bases and J 12 bases, leaving 27 bases between the germline ends. Here the CDR3 reads CASSFRRDSQSGGQFF. In DNA form, the CDR3 reads TGTGCCAGCAGTTTTCGCCGGGACTCCCAGTCAGGGGGGCAGTTCTTC.

This clonotype has just a few counts. The V gene is TRBV20-1, the J gene TRBJ2-1, with a tentative D call TRBD1 (5 bases). Germline CDR1 reads DFQATT; CDR2 reads SNEGSKA (reference sequence). The length of the CDR3 is 15 residues. Deletions cut 0 bases from V and 5 bases from J, with 14 bases between. CDR3 nucleotides: TGCAGTGCTAGAGATCGGAGCAAACAGGACAATGAGCAGTTCTTC. Translated: CSARDRSKQDNEQFF.

This clonotype was detected many times. The chain combines TRBV10-3 with TRBJ2-1; D is perhaps TRBD1 or TRBD2 (5 bases each). The CDR3 has 17 amino acids. Trimming took 0 bases from V and 1 from J, leaving 13 bases between them. From germline, CDR1 is ENHRY and CDR2 SYGVKD. The CDR3 loop is CAISESWGYASYNEQFF. The CDR3 DNA is TGTGCCATCAGTGAGTCTTGGGGGTACGCTTCCTACAATGAGCAGTTCTTC.

This clonotype was found a few times. The CDR3 DNA reads as TGTGCCAGCAGCAAAGAGGGACCCCAGGGGAGGCTCTGGAATGAGCAGTTCTTC. Its protein is CASSKEGPQGRLWNEQFF. The rearrangement links TRBV21-1 to TRBJ2-1; the table's D call TRBD1 went unverified against the DNA. TRBV21-1 is annotated as a pseudogene. This CDR3 contains 18 residues.

This chain uses TRBV12-3 or TRBV12-4 with TRBJ2-1; D unclear. Trimming cost V 3 bases and J 9 bases, with 9 bases left between them. This CDR3 region has 12 residues. Here the CDR3 reads CASSFLLSEQFF. In DNA form, the CDR3 reads TGTGCCAGCAGTTTCCTTCTAAGTGAGCAGTTCTTC.

This chain connects TRBV3-1 to TRBJ2-5; D remains unclear. In germline, CDR1 is LGHDT, CDR2 YNNKEL (reference sequence). This CDR3 spans 15 amino acids. V lost 1 base, J lost 2 bases, and 11 bases lay in between. The CDR3 DNA reads as TGTGCCAGCAGCCAAGTCGGCCGAGCTCAAGAGACCCAGTACTTC. It encodes CASSQVGRAQETQYF.

This sequence joins TRBV11-2 and TRBJ1-1; D remains unclear. The CDR3 covers 14 residues. Germline V gene data show CDR1 as SGHAT and CDR2 as FQNNGV. The germline V and J ends were trimmed by 5 bases and 6 bases, with 16 bases remaining between them. The CDR3 coding sequence is TGTGCCAGCAGCCTCCAGGCAGTAACACCTGAAGCTTTCTTT. It translates to CASSLQAVTPEAFF.

The chain is built from TRBV11-2 and TRBJ1-5; 8 bases map to TRBD1. V shed 1 base, J shed 4 bases, and the junction held 6 bases outside the gene matches. The CDR3 length is 16 residues. Germline CDR1 SGHAT, CDR2 FQNNGV. CDR3 residues: CASSLGRTGGNQPQHF. CDR3 bases: TGTGCCAGCAGCTTAGGCCGAACAGGGGGTAATCAGCCCCAGCATTTT. Using reference TRBV11-2 and TRBJ1-5 for the parts outside the CDR3, the full variable domain is EAGVAQSPRYKIIEKRQSVAFWCNPISGHATLYWYQQILGQGPKLLIQFQNNGVVDDSQLPKDRFSAERLKGVDSTLKIQPAKLEDSAVYLCASSLGRTGGNQPQHFGDGTRLSIL.

This clonotype was counted between two and nine times. This chain's CDR3 is CASSPSTGDYSEAFF. The CDR3 DNA reads TGTGCCAGCAGTCCCTCGACAGGGGATTATTCTGAAGCTTTCTTT. This chain connects TRBV28 to TRBJ1-1; TRBD1 agrees at 8 bases. The CDR3 totals 15 residues. Germline V gene lookup returns CDR1 MDHEN and CDR2 SYDVKM. V gave up 5 bases and J gave up 6 bases; unmatched junction bases: 11.

The V and J genes are TRBV11-2 and TRBJ2-7; 10 bases match TRBD1. This CDR3 contains 21 residues. V lost 5 bases and J lost 1; bases outside the gene matches: 23. CDR1 is SGHAT and CDR2 is FQNNGV in the germline V gene. Here the CDR3 reads CASSPGTGELYGAGSSYEQYV. The CDR3 coding sequence is TGTGCCAGCAGCCCCGGGACAGGGGAACTTTATGGAGCGGGGAGTTCCTACGAGCAGTACGTC.

The V gene is TRBV29-1, the J gene TRBJ1-1, with D possibly being TRBD1 (6 bases). The CDR3 consists of 13 residues. Per germline, CDR1 SQVTM and CDR2 ANQGSEA. V lost 6 bases to trimming and J lost 4 bases, with 15 bases between them. The CDR3 DNA reads TGCAGCGTCGGGGGCGGGGGGGGCACTGAAGCTTTCTTT. Translation gives CSVGGGGGTEAFF.

The genes are TRBV7-8 and TRBJ2-1; 10 bases are a match to TRBD2. CDR3 size: 17 residues. V gave up 0 bases and J gave up 8 bases; unmatched junction bases: 10. Per germline, CDR1 SGHVS and CDR2 FQNEAQ. DNA for the CDR3: TGTGCCAGCAGCTTAGCTCCTAGCGGGAGAAACAGAGATGAGCAGTTCTTC. Protein: CASSLAPSGRNRDEQFF.

Only one count was recorded for this clonotype. The chain is built from TRBV28 and TRBJ2-7, with D unresolved. Germline values: CDR1 MDHEN, CDR2 SYDVKM. This CDR3 comprises 13 residues. CDR3 in DNA: TGTGCCAGCAGTTTAGACCTCTCCCACGAGCAGTACGTC. It yields the protein CASSLDLSHEQYV.

The count of this clonotype is one. The chain joins TRBV21-1 to TRBJ2-1; the table's D gene call, TRBD2, was not cross checked with the DNA. TRBV21-1 is a recognized pseudogene. There are 16 residues in the CDR3. The CDR3 reads CASSKMLRGRADEQFF. The CDR3 DNA sequence: TGTGCCAGCAGCAAAATGTTAAGGGGGAGGGCGGATGAGCAGTTCTTC.

In this sample, this clonotype turned up a few times. The chain joins TRBV3-1 to TRBJ2-3, with unresolved D. CDR3 size: 14 residues. CDR1 and CDR2 from the germline V gene are LGHDT and YNNKEL (reference sequence). V was cut by 2 bases and J by 0 bases, with 6 bases left in between. DNA for the CDR3: TGTGCCAGCAGCCAAAGTATGAGCACAGATACGCAGTATTTT. It codes for CASSQSMSTDTQYF.

The CDR3 loop reads CSARSGPPEQFF. DNA of the CDR3: TGCAGTGCTAGATCGGGACCTCCGGAGCAGTTCTTC. The chain has TRBV20-1 and TRBJ2-1; D is possibly TRBD1 or TRBD2 (5 bases each). The CDR3 length is 12 residues. With 2 bases removed from V and 10 bases from J, the gap between germline ends came to 12 bases. The germline CDR1 and CDR2 sequences are DFQATT and SNEGSKA (reference sequence).

This clonotype was observed a handful of times. The rearrangement uses TRBV18 and TRBJ2-7; D possibly corresponds to TRBD2 (6 bases). The CDR3 totals 15 residues. Trimming removed 6 bases at V and 6 bases at J, with 21 bases between. Germline CDR1 KGHSH, CDR2 LQKENI. The CDR3 sequence is CASSLDSYAGFEQYF. CDR3 DNA sequence: TGTGCCAGCTCGCTGGATTCTTATGCGGGGTTCGAGCAGTACTTC.

This sequence joins TRBV10-1 and TRBJ2-2; 7 bases align to TRBD2. J lost 6 bases, V lost 2 bases, and 6 bases had no gene match. Germline CDR1 WNHNN, CDR2 SYGVQD (reference sequence). The CDR3 is 15 residues long. CDR3 protein: CASSEKGGPAGELFF. Here the CDR3 DNA reads TGCGCCAGCAGTGAGAAGGGAGGGCCCGCCGGGGAGCTGTTTTTT.

CDR3 in DNA: TGTGCCAGCAGTTTTAACCCCGGGGAGCTGTTTTTT. Its translation: CASSFNPGELFF. The chain is built from TRBV12-3 or TRBV12-4 and TRBJ2-2; D is uncertain. This CDR3 has 12 amino acids. Between the trimmed V and J ends, which lost 3 bases and 6 bases, there was a span of 5 bases.

This clonotype has just a few counts. The chain recombines TRBV20-1 with TRBJ2-7, with a tentative D call TRBD2 (7 bases). Germline V lookup: CDR1 DFQATT, CDR2 SNEGSKA (reference sequence). CDR3 size: 12 residues. V was trimmed by 7 bases and J by 5 bases, leaving 15 bases between them. CDR3 region: CSGEGDINEQYF. For the CDR3, the DNA is TGCAGTGGGGAGGGGGACATCAACGAGCAGTACTTC.

This clonotype was detected many times. This chain links TRBV10-3 with TRBJ2-3; D ambiguous. With 3 bases removed from V and 1 base from J, the gap between germline ends came to 5 bases. CDR3 length equals 13 residues. Germline assignment: CDR1 ENHRY and CDR2 SYGVKD. CDR3: CAISDGGTDTQYF. For the CDR3, the DNA is TGTGCCATCAGTGATGGGGGCACAGATACGCAGTATTTT.

In its sample, this clonotype was seen a few times. DNA of the CDR3: TGTGCCAGCAGCCGTAGGACAGACAATCAGCCCCAGCATTTT. It specifies CASSRRTDNQPQHF. The rearrangement uses TRBV12-3 or TRBV12-4 and TRBJ1-5, with TRBD1 as a possible D gene (6 bases). This CDR3 has 14 amino acids. V lost 6 bases, J lost 3 bases, and 12 bases lay in between.

This clonotype was counted a few times. The chain is built from TRBV7-8 and TRBJ2-7, with a possible D match to TRBD2 (6 bases). The V end lost 5 bases, the J end lost 0 bases, and 17 bases lay between the germline ends. Germline CDR1 is SGHVS and CDR2 is FQNEAQ. The CDR3 has 16 amino acids. The CDR3 DNA follows: TGTGCCAGCAGCCCCCGGGCAGGAGGGAACTCCTACGAGCAGTACGTC. It yields the protein CASSPRAGGNSYEQYV.

This CDR3 reads CASSLQGISYEQYF. As DNA, the CDR3 is TGTGCCAGCAGCCTACAGGGTATTTCCTACGAGCAGTACTTC. The chain is built from TRBV7-9 and TRBJ2-7; weak D call: TRBD1 (6 bases). The germline V gene has CDR1 SEHNR and CDR2 FQNEAQ (reference sequence). Deletions cut 5 bases from V and 1 base from J, with 12 bases between. The CDR3 consists of 14 residues. The complete variable domain, with remaining parts taken from reference TRBV7-9 and TRBJ2-7, reads DTGVSQNPRHKITKRGQNVTFRCDPISEHNRLYWYRQTLGQGPEFLTYFQNEAQLEKSRLLSDRFSAERPKGSFSTLEIQRTEQGDSAMYLCASSLQGISYEQYFGPGTRLTVT.

This clonotype was observed at least ten times. The CDR3 sequence: CASSQVNTGELFF. The CDR3, as DNA: TGTGCCAGCAGCCAAGTCAACACCGGGGAGCTGTTTTTT. The chain recombines TRBV14 with TRBJ2-2; D gene unclear. The CDR3 has 13 amino acids. Trimming left V 1 base short and J 2 bases short, with 2 bases between. The germline V gene encodes CDR1 SGHDN and CDR2 FVKESK.

This sequence joins TRBV29-1 and TRBJ2-5; TRBD2 agrees at 14 bases. The ends lost 6 bases at V and 5 bases at J; junction bases unmatched: 8. The CDR3 loop spans 15 amino acids. Germline V lookup: CDR1 SQVTM, CDR2 ANQGSEA. The CDR3 DNA sequence: TGCAGCGTAAGGACTAGCGGGGGGTTAGGTGAGACCCAGTACTTC. Encoded protein: CSVRTSGGLGETQYF. Supplemented by reference TRBV29-1 and TRBJ2-5, the full variable domain reads SAVISQKPSRDICQRGTSLTIQCQVDSQVTMMFWYRQQPGQSLTLIATANQGSEATYESGFVIDKFPISRPNLTFSTLTVSNMSPEDSSIYLCSVRTSGGLGETQYFGPGTRLLVL.